This T cell receptor beta chain was recovered during a study of blood T cell repertoires in COVID-19. The overall study: Material from acute and convalescent COVID-19 was sourced from the United States, Italy and Spain. From T cells, B-cell-depleted T cells, or PBMCs came the material, which was cDNA or gDNA.

Trimming shortened V by 4 bases and J by 9 bases, and 8 bases separated the two germline ends. The CDR3 length is 12 residues. CDR1 is SGHKS, CDR2 YYEKEE, per germline (reference sequence). Authors' processing steps: The authors estimated nucleated cell counts from reference gene primer amplification. The method was immunoSEQ multiplex PCR; TCRdb's version includes in-frame clones alone and lacks a portion of them. That table is the source of V, J and clone size, and D and trimming were worked out from the DNA. The data show a few hundred thousand clones, with roughly 89% seen just once and around 2.2% held by the top ten.

Sequenced material: peripheral blood. This TCR was sampled from a man aged 25 to 40 who had recovered from COVID-19. J is TRBJ1-6 and V is TRBV5-5; D is uncertain. The CDR3 protein is CASSPPRSPLHF. In DNA form, the CDR3 reads TGTGCCAGCAGCCCTCCTCGTTCACCCCTCCACTTT.